Below, one T cell receptor (beta chain) is given with its context. Its antigen remains unidentified. It has no much larger one-base neighbor in the sample; base qualities were not kept. This sample was taken from a study of blood T cell repertoires in COVID-19 (TCRdb year 2020). Turning to the overall study: Samples covering the acute and convalescent phases of COVID-19 were provided by collaborators in the United States, Italy and Spain. The prospective study material was composed of cDNA or gDNA derived from T cells, B-cell-depleted T cells, or PBMCs. Where available, HLA class I and class II types were obtained from metadata supplied by the sample provider rather than from assay-based typing. A de-identified subject ID, COVID-19 status, age in years and sex were almost always included in the sample metadata. Deeply sampled blood TCRbeta repertoires from subjects exposed to, actively infected with, or recovered from COVID-19 were included in the dataset. The repertoires were made available in a free public database intended to serve as a resource for research on the immune response to SARS-CoV-2. Samples were obtained from the ongoing ImmuneRACE study (first 160 participants) and from 950 to 1,500 subjects provided by 6 global collaborators. Results the study describes overall, beyond this receptor: The amount of clinical and demographic metadata varied by source and participant and was provided uncurated.

Per the germline V gene, KGHSH is the CDR1 and LQKENI is the CDR2. V is reduced by 6 bases and J by 8 bases, leaving a spacing of 14 bases between them. The CDR3 runs 14 amino acids, cysteine and phenylalanine included. The kept DNA is CDR3 alone, 42 bases in frame from the first base. The immunoSEQ Assay, a bias-controlled multiplex PCR, was used to amplify TCRbeta CDR3 regions from genomic DNA. As for the original processing: The number of nucleated cells in each sample was estimated by amplification of reference gene primers within the assay. To quantify the absolute abundance of each unique TCRbeta CDR3 rearrangement, sequence reads were collapsed and filtered. For each sample, productive Simpson clonality was calculated by taking the square root of Simpson's diversity index across productive rearrangements. This is the immuneACCESS table as TCRdb keeps it, with only in-frame sequences that have V and J called. A part of the clones is gone; compared with another copy, unresolved V genes explain less than half, and the rest is unexplained. V, J and clone size are those of that table, while D and trimming were read from the DNA. This sample gives 140,000 or so clones in total; about 80% of them show up just once. Roughly 3% of the sample is held by the ten biggest clonotypes.

Collaborating institutions collected whole blood in K2EDTA tubes following their own protocols. For TCRbeta analysis, collaborator samples were shipped as frozen whole blood, as isolated PBMCs, or as DNA extracted from either sample type. The rearranged segments are TRBV18 and TRBJ1-6; the best D guess is TRBD1, with 5 bases matching. The sequence derives from a woman of 80 years or more with acute or convalescent COVID-19. The source material was peripheral blood. The CDR3 region: CASSPDGGDSPLHF. The DNA sequence is as follows: TGTGCCAGCTCGCCGGACGGAGGGGATTCACCCCTCCACTTT.